Below, 31 T cell receptor beta chains from the same sample are listed, as sequenced in a study of shared clonotypes between healthy human individuals. Profiled with immunoSEQ multiplex PCR; TCRdb holds only in-frame clones, not every one. The sample records about 640,000 clones, about 78% being singletons. The sequencing input was memory CD4+ T cells sorted from blood. Subset meaning: CD45RA-negative fraction. These receptors all come from a woman aged 25 to 45 in good health.

The V and J genes are TRBV28 and TRBJ2-5; no definite D call. The DNA end is a closer match to TRBJ2-7, so the J assignment may be wrong. The CDR3 consists of 16 residues. Germline CDR1 reads MDHEN; CDR2 reads SYDVKM. The CDR3 protein is CASSPSDAILSYEQYF. In DNA form, the CDR3 reads TGTGCCAGCAGTCCGTCGGACGCAATTCTGTCCTACGAGCAGTACTTC.

V gene TRBV7-2 combines with J gene TRBJ2-3; 7 bases are a match to TRBD2. This CDR3 is built from 16 residues. Per germline, CDR1 SGHTA and CDR2 FQGNSA. J lost 3 bases, V lost 7 bases, and 13 bases had no gene match. As DNA, the CDR3 is TGTGCCAGCACCCCGACGCTAGGGAGGGGAACAGATACGCAGTATTTT. It translates to CASTPTLGRGTDTQYF.

Note on this clone: Likely a read error: the CDR3 ends without its conserved phenylalanine or tryptophan. The chain recombines TRBV18 with TRBJ2-7; D might be TRBD1 (6 bases). V was shortened by 4 bases and J by 5 bases, with 24 bases between the two germline ends. The CDR3 extends over 17 amino acids. Germline V CDR1 and CDR2: KGHSH, LQKENI. The CDR3 DNA reads TGTGCCAGCTCACTAGCAATCCCGGGACACAAATTACACGAGCAGTACCTC. Amino acid sequence: CASSLAIPGHKLHEQYL.

This clone turned up a few times. This chain joins TRBV7-9 and TRBJ2-7; the match to TRBD1 covers 9 bases. With V trimmed by 5 bases and J by 5 bases, 10 bases remained unmatched. Germline assignment: CDR1 SEHNR and CDR2 FQNEAQ (reference sequence). The CDR3 spans 15 residues. Here the CDR3 DNA reads TGTGCCAGCAGCCCAGGGACAGGGTTTGGCGACGAGCAGTACTTC. Amino acids: CASSPGTGFGDEQYF.

The V and J genes are TRBV18 and TRBJ1-1; D gene uncertain. Germline CDR1 reads KGHSH; CDR2 reads LQKENI. V gave up 3 bases and J gave up 5 bases, with 7 bases separating them. The CDR3 spans 12 residues. This chain's CDR3 is CASSPRLTEAFF. In DNA, the CDR3 is TGTGCCAGCTCACCTAGATTGACTGAAGCTTTCTTT.

The J gene is TRBJ1-6, the V gene TRBV6-1; 10 nucleotides match TRBD1. The germline CDR1 and CDR2 sequences are MNHNS and SASEGT. With V trimmed by 10 bases and J by 9 bases, 9 bases remained unmatched. The CDR3 is 14 amino acids. The CDR3 sequence: CATTLRDRGSPLHF. In DNA, the CDR3 is TGTGCCACCACTCTCCGGGACAGGGGTTCACCCCTCCACTTT.

This rearrangement joins TRBV28 to TRBJ2-7, with 8 positions matching TRBD1. Germline-derived CDR1 and CDR2 are MDHEN and SYDVKM. The length of the CDR3 is 13 residues. V was pared by 3 bases and J by 4 bases, with 2 bases of the junction left unmatched. Here the CDR3 DNA reads TGTGCCAGCAGTTTCCGGGACAGGTACGAGCAGTACTTC. Translation gives CASSFRDRYEQYF. The complete variable domain, with remaining parts taken from reference TRBV28 and TRBJ2-7, reads DVKVTQSSRYLVKRTGEKVFLECVQDMDHENMFWYRQDPGLGLRLIYFSYDVKMKEKGDIPEGYSVSREKKERFSLILESASTNQTSMYLCASSFRDRYEQYFGPGTRLTVT.

CDR3 protein: CASSLGGVMATGELFF. The CDR3 DNA reads as TGCGCCAGCAGCTTGGGCGGCGTGATGGCCACCGGGGAGCTGTTTTTT. The chain employs TRBV5-1 and TRBJ2-2; no reliable D call. CDR3 length equals 16 residues. Deletions cut 0 bases from V and 4 bases from J, with 13 bases between. Per the germline V gene, CDR1 is SGHRS and CDR2 is YFSETQ.

J is TRBJ2-7 and V is TRBV18; D is ambiguous. This CDR3 has 14 amino acids. Germline V gene lookup returns CDR1 KGHSH and CDR2 LQKENI. V gave up 3 bases and J gave up 4 bases, with 13 bases separating them. The CDR3 bases are TGTGCCAGCTCACCCGAGCCCGAACTATACGAGCAGTACTTC. This sequence encodes CASSPEPELYEQYF.

This chain joins TRBV5-1 and TRBJ2-4, with D perhaps matching TRBD1 (6 bases). V was cut by 0 bases and J by 9 bases, with 10 bases left in between. This CDR3 region has 13 residues. Germline CDR1 and CDR2: SGHRS and YFSETQ. CDR3 in DNA: TGCGCCAGCAGCTTGGACAGGGTCACCATTCAGTACTTC. Translated, it gives CASSLDRVTIQYF.

This clone was recorded once. The CDR3 sequence: CASSPTRTDSYEQYF. The DNA of the CDR3 is TGTGCCAGCTCACCGACCCGGACAGACTCCTACGAGCAGTACTTC. The chain links TRBV18 to TRBJ2-7; possibly TRBD1 for D (6 bases). CDR3 length: 15 amino acids. Germline V gene lookup returns CDR1 KGHSH and CDR2 LQKENI. Trimming cost V 3 bases and J 0 bases, with 12 bases left between them. Full variable domain (remainder filled in from reference TRBV18 and TRBJ2-7): NAGVMQNPRHLVRRRGQEARLRCSPMKGHSHVYWYRQLPEEGLKFMVYLQKENIIDESGMPKERFSAEFPKEGPSILRIQQVVRGDSAAYFCASSPTRTDSYEQYFGPGTRLTVT.

This clone was observed a handful of times. This chain uses TRBV5-1 with TRBJ2-2; 8 bases align to TRBD2. V lost 2 bases to trimming and J lost 7 bases; unmatched junction nucleotides: 4. This CDR3 region has 14 residues. The germline gives CDR1 SGHRS, CDR2 YFSETQ. CDR3 sequence: CASSFRLASGELFF. CDR3 bases: TGCGCCAGCAGCTTCAGACTAGCGAGCGGGGAGCTGTTTTTT.

This clone has just a few counts. The rearrangement links TRBV15 to TRBJ1-2; TRBD1 matches 8 bases. The CDR3 extends over 15 amino acids. J was trimmed by 2 bases and V by 0 bases; bases with no gene match: 2. The V gene's germline CDR1 is LNHNV and CDR2 YYDKDF (reference sequence). The chain's CDR3 is CATSRDGQGNYGYTF. The CDR3 DNA sequence: TGTGCCACCAGCAGAGATGGACAGGGCAACTATGGCTACACCTTC.

CDR3 nucleotides: TGTGCCAGTAGTTTCCCTTTGGGCCTCCCTACGCCAGCTGAAGCTTTCTTT. Protein: CASSFPLGLPTPAEAFF. This chain joins TRBV19 and TRBJ1-1; D gene ambiguous. Trimming took 5 bases from V and 6 from J, leaving 25 bases between them. Per germline, CDR1 LNHDA and CDR2 SQIVND (reference sequence). This CDR3 comprises 17 residues.

V and J are TRBV28 and TRBJ2-3; 14 bases are shared with TRBD2. Germline-derived CDR1 and CDR2 are MDHEN and SYDVKM. The CDR3 sequence is 19 residues long. Trimming at V came to 1 base and at J to 3 bases, leaving 9 bases not matched to a gene. The CDR3 is CASSLSYRTSGRLTDTQYF. The DNA for the CDR3 is TGTGCCAGCAGTTTATCCTACCGGACTAGCGGGAGGTTGACAGATACGCAGTATTTT.

The chain carries TRBV28 and TRBJ2-1; 16 bases match TRBD2. The CDR3 length is 15 residues. CDR1 is MDHEN and CDR2 is SYDVKM in the germline V gene. V lost 3 bases to trimming and J lost 9 bases; unmatched junction nucleotides: 2. This CDR3 is CASSFGTSGRGEQFF. CDR3 coding DNA: TGTGCCAGCAGTTTCGGGACTAGCGGGAGGGGTGAGCAGTTCTTC.

This clone was counted a few times. The CDR3: CASSQDWSNSNNSPLHF. CDR3 sequence (DNA): TGCGCCAGCAGCCAAGATTGGAGTAACAGCAATAATTCACCCCTCCACTTT. The chain is built from TRBV4-1 and TRBJ1-6; D uncertain. The CDR3 consists of 17 residues. Germline lookup yields CDR1 MGHRA and CDR2 YSYEKL. Trimming shortened V by 0 bases and J by 5 bases, and 14 bases separated the two germline ends.

The chain employs TRBV10-1 and TRBJ2-5, with TRBD2 identical over 10 bases. V gave up 5 bases and J gave up 3 bases; unmatched junction bases: 3. The germline CDR1 and CDR2 sequences are WNHNN and SYGVQD (reference sequence). There are 14 residues in the CDR3. The CDR3 loop is CASSRLAGEETQYF. Written as DNA, the CDR3 is TGCGCCAGCAGTCGGCTAGCGGGAGAAGAGACCCAGTACTTC.

V is TRBV11-2 and J is TRBJ1-1; 10 bases are a match to TRBD1. The V gene's germline CDR1 is SGHAT and CDR2 FQNNGV. The V gene end was trimmed by 2 bases and the J gene end by 5 bases; junction bases not matched to a gene: 5. CDR3 size: 15 residues. This CDR3 reads CASSLYRDRGTEAFF. The CDR3 bases are TGTGCCAGCAGCTTATATCGGGACAGGGGAACTGAAGCTTTCTTT.

The V and J genes are TRBV28 and TRBJ1-2, with D hard to call. V was trimmed by 6 bases and J by 8 bases, leaving 13 bases between them. Germline values: CDR1 MDHEN, CDR2 SYDVKM. The CDR3 runs to 12 residues. CDR3 DNA: TGTGCCAGCAGCCTACAGAACGGGGGCTACACCTTC. Protein product: CASSLQNGGYTF.

The chain joins TRBV11-2 to TRBJ2-7, with D hard to call. The germline gives CDR1 SGHAT, CDR2 FQNNGV. V was cut by 5 bases and J by 2 bases, with 22 bases left in between. This CDR3 has 17 amino acids. CDR3 sequence: CASSKKEHSYSPYEQYF. The CDR3 bases are TGTGCCAGCAGCAAAAAGGAGCACTCCTACTCCCCCTACGAGCAGTACTTC.

This clone has only a few counts. The chain recombines TRBV6-4 with TRBJ1-1, with 7 bases matching TRBD1. V was clipped by 5 bases and J by 5 bases; unmatched bases: 5. Germline V gene lookup returns CDR1 MRHNA and CDR2 SNTAGT. The CDR3 covers 13 residues. This CDR3 is CASSRTGDTEAFF. The CDR3 DNA is TGTGCCAGCAGTCGTACAGGGGATACTGAAGCTTTCTTT.

This clone was seen a few times. This sequence joins TRBV28 and TRBJ2-7, with D perhaps assigned TRBD1 or TRBD2 (5 bases each). Trimming cost V 7 bases and J 6 bases, with 19 bases left between them. The CDR3 covers 14 residues. Germline V gene data show CDR1 as MDHEN and CDR2 as SYDVKM. The CDR3 loop reads CASIGGGSRFEQYF. The DNA for the CDR3 is TGTGCCAGCATTGGTGGGGGATCTCGATTCGAGCAGTACTTC.

This chain links TRBV18 with TRBJ2-7; 9 nucleotides agree with TRBD2. There are 15 residues in the CDR3. Losses at the gene ends were 3 bases for V and 3 bases for J; bases not matched to a gene: 6. Germline values: CDR1 KGHSH, CDR2 LQKENI. This CDR3 reads CASSPYTSGYYEQYF. The CDR3 DNA follows: TGTGCCAGCTCACCGTACACTAGCGGGTACTACGAGCAGTACTTC.

The chain employs TRBV5-4 and TRBJ1-3; D call uncertain. The CDR3 sequence is 17 residues long. The V gene lost 2 bases and the J gene lost 4 bases, with 19 bases spanning the gap. Germline V gene sequence: CDR1 SGHNT, CDR2 YYREEE (reference sequence). CDR3 sequence reads: CASSLGGSGFSGNTIYF. DNA for the CDR3: TGTGCCAGCAGCTTAGGAGGTTCCGGGTTTTCGGGAAACACCATATATTTT.

The genes are TRBV29-1 and TRBJ2-2; D unresolved. The CDR3 is 14 amino acids. Deletions cut 7 bases from V and 4 bases from J, with 16 bases between. Germline loops: CDR1 SQVTM, CDR2 ANQGSEA. CDR3 residues: CSARGMAVTGELFF. The CDR3 DNA is TGCAGCGCCCGTGGGATGGCAGTCACCGGGGAGCTGTTTTTT.

This clone was detected a few times. The rearrangement joins TRBV7-3 to TRBJ1-4; TRBD1 aligns across 7 bases. Trimming removed 7 bases from V and 7 bases from J; junction bases left unmatched: 12. This CDR3 is built from 15 residues. CDR1 is SGHTA and CDR2 is FQGTGA in the germline V gene. The CDR3 DNA reads as TGTGCCAGCACCCCCGACAGGGACGTGAGTGAAAAACTGTTTTTT. As protein: CASTPDRDVSEKLFF.

The gene calls are TRBV7-6 and TRBJ2-2; D gene unclear. Trimming cost V 2 bases and J 7 bases, with 5 bases left between them. Per the germline V gene, CDR1 is SGHVS and CDR2 is FNYEAQ. There are 12 residues in the CDR3. The CDR3 is CASSLWVGELFF. The CDR3 bases are TGTGCCAGCAGCTTATGGGTCGGGGAGCTGTTTTTT.

This chain uses TRBV19 with TRBJ1-2; D remains ambiguous. CDR1 is LNHDA, CDR2 SQIVND, per germline (reference sequence). This CDR3 has 16 amino acids. The germline V and J ends were trimmed by 5 bases and 1 base, with 17 bases remaining between them. The CDR3 sequence: CASSSPASHDNYGYTF. As DNA, the CDR3 is TGTGCCAGTAGTTCTCCGGCCAGTCACGATAACTATGGCTACACCTTC.

The chain employs TRBV2 and TRBJ1-2; 9 bases match TRBD1. Trimming cost V 3 bases and J 8 bases; bases outside gene matches: 7. Germline V gives CDR1 SNHLY, CDR2 FYNNEI. This CDR3 comprises 14 residues. In DNA, the CDR3 is TGTGCCAGCAGTGATCAGGACAGGGGACGAGGCTACACCTTC. This encodes CASSDQDRGRGYTF.

Turning to this clone: Different DNA sequences within this sample yield the same CDR3. This chain uses TRBV18 with TRBJ2-5; D uncertain. V lost 2 bases, J lost 4 bases, and 8 bases lay in between. Germline V lookup: CDR1 KGHSH, CDR2 LQKENI. This CDR3 region has 13 residues. This CDR3 reads CASSPGVGETQYF. The CDR3 bases are TGTGCCAGCTCACCAGGGGTGGGAGAGACCCAGTACTTC.